This TCR beta chain was recovered during a study of cytomegalovirus exposure and HLA in healthy donors. J lost 6 bases, V lost 5 bases, and 11 bases had no gene match. The CDR3 is 15 residues long. Germline CDR1 MDHEN, CDR2 SYDVKM. Primers: 60 Vbeta forward and 13 Jbeta reverse. Sequencing used immunoSEQ multiplex PCR; TCRdb keeps in-frame clones, though not all of them. The repertoire holds under 150,000 clones, about 87% seen once, with less than 5.5% in the top ten. This clone was detected once. The V call is TRBV28, the J call TRBJ1-2, with 8 bases lining up with TRBD1. The specimen was PBMCs. This TCR derives from a woman in her thirties in good health and CMV-seronegative. This CDR3 is CASSIPDRARDGYTF. CDR3 nucleotide sequence: TGTGCCAGCAGTATACCGGACAGGGCCAGGGATGGCTACACCTTC.